These T cell receptor beta chains were read from a single sample in a study of tumor-infiltrating lymphocytes in primary liver carcinoma. MiXCR, applied by TCRdb to the multiplex PCR reads, yields one record per CDR3 protein. The data show about 110,000 distinct CDR3 sequences, around two thirds seen once. Sequenced sample: liver tumor tissue from sampling region 1. These receptor sequences come from a woman aged 60-70 years with primary liver carcinoma and hepatitis B virus infection. The CDR3 runs from the conserved cysteine through the conserved F or W. Fields, in order: D gene, J gene, clone size, V gene, CDR3 protein, CDR3 DNA. A D gene is named only where the DNA matches it firmly. Rows may omit the clone size; those that give it use once, few, many or a size class.

TRBD1,TRBJ1-1,many,TRBV5-8,CASRSRQGVVKGEAFF,TGTGCCAGCAGATCGAGACAGGGAGTTGTGAAGGGTGAAGCTTTCTTT
TRBD1,TRBJ1-4,few,TRBV7-8,CASSTSGQGANEKLFF,TGTGCCAGCAGCACCTCGGGACAGGGAGCTAATGAAAAACTGTTTTTT
NA,TRBJ2-7,NA,TRBV12-3/TRBV12-4,CASCLSKTASVQYF,TGTGCCAGCTGCTTAAGTAAGACAGCAAGCGTGCAGTACTTC
TRBD1,TRBJ2-6,NA,TRBV29-1,CSVGTGGVTGANFLTF,TGCAGCGTCGGGACAGGGGGTGTTACTGGGGCCAACTTCCTGACTTTC
NA,TRBJ1-1,NA,TRBV7-9,CASSRDYTGAFF,TGTGCCAGCAGCAGGGATTACACTGGAGCTTTCTTT
NA,TRBJ1-3,NA,TRBV29-1,CSGVRGNTTYF,TGCAGCGGGGTACGGGGAAACACCACATATTTT
NA,TRBJ1-2,NA,TRBV11-2,CASGLAGYGYTF,TGTGCCAGCGGCTTAGCGGGTTATGGTTACACCTTC
NA,TRBJ1-2,NA,TRBV29-1,CSVMTVTGDYTF,TGTAGCGTCATGACCGTAACTGGTGACTACACCTTC
NA,TRBJ2-1,NA,TRBV11-3,CASSKTTFRQFF,TGTGCCAGCAGTAAAACAACCTTTAGGCAATTCTTC
NA,TRBJ1-6,NA,TRBV28,CARSSTTDEPSNSPLHF,TGTGCCAGGAGTTCTACGACAGATGAACCTTCTAATTCACCCCTCCACTTT
NA,TRBJ2-7,few,TRBV5-1,CASSFFGLTYEQYF,TGCGCCAGCAGCTTTTTCGGGTTGACCTACGAGCAGTACTTC
TRBD2,TRBJ2-1,NA,TRBV11-3,CASGLGLAGEGSEQFF,TGTGCCAGCGGCCTCGGACTAGCGGGAGAGGGGAGTGAGCAGTTCTTC
TRBD1,TRBJ1-1,NA,TRBV20-1,CSATPGTARRTEAFF,TGCAGTGCTACTCCTGGGACAGCGAGGCGAACTGAAGCTTTCTTT
NA,TRBJ2-2,many,TRBV6-2/TRBV6-3,CASSLGLGTGELFF,TGTGCCAGCAGCCTAGGACTTGGCACCGGGGAGCTGTTTTTT
NA,TRBJ1-1,NA,TRBV29-1,CSDEQDGDFTEAFF,TGCAGCGATGAACAGGACGGGGACTTCACTGAAGCTTTCTTT
TRBD2,TRBJ2-3,NA,TRBV6-2/TRBV6-3,CASSYDYRRECTDTHYF,TGTGCCAGCAGTTACGACTATAGGCGGGAGTGTACAGATACGCACTATTTT
TRBD1,TRBJ1-1,many,TRBV29-1,CSAQGAVTEAFF,TGCAGCGCCCAGGGGGCGGTGACTGAAGCTTTCTTT
TRBD1,TRBJ2-3,few,TRBV5-1,CASSLSGTETDTQYF,TGCGCCAGCAGCCTATCCGGGACAGAGACAGATACGCAGTATTTT
NA,TRBJ2-1,NA,TRBV28,CASSSRLGNGQFF,TGTGCCAGCAGTTCCCGGTTAGGGAATGGGCAGTTCTTC
NA,TRBJ2-5,NA,TRBV11-2,CDSSLSIREAQYF,TGTGACAGCAGCTTAAGCATCAGAGAGGCCCAGTACTTC
TRBD2,TRBJ2-3,few,TRBV12-3/TRBV12-4,CASSSTSGSRKRDTQYF,TGTGCCAGCAGTTCCACTAGCGGGTCTCGGAAACGGGATACGCAGTATTTT
NA,TRBJ2-7,NA,TRBV7-3,CASSVLQVRWVEQYF,TGTGCCAGCAGCGTATTACAGGTCCGCTGGGTCGAGCAGTACTTC
NA,TRBJ2-1,many,TRBV5-4,CASSLAVSREQFF,TGTGCCAGCAGCTTGGCGGTGTCTCGCGAGCAGTTCTTC
NA,TRBJ1-1,NA,TRBV11-2,CTSGDLKTEAFF,TGTACCAGCGGAGATCTGAAAACTGAAGCTTTCTTT
TRBD2,TRBJ2-7,NA,TRBV28,CASSSQGLVPHF,TGTGCCAGCAGTTCACAGGGACTAGTCCCACACTTC
NA,TRBJ2-3,NA,TRBV12-3/TRBV12-4,CASSSRRRTDTQYF,TGTGCCAGCAGTTCCCGGAGGAGAACAGATACGCAGTATTTT
NA,TRBJ2-1,NA,TRBV10-2,CTSSDLPLREQFF,TGTACCAGCAGTGACCTCCCCTTGAGGGAGCAGTTCTTC
TRBD2,TRBJ2-3,NA,TRBV11-2,CASNTGLAGPVTQYF,TGTGCCAGCAACACTGGACTAGCGGGCCCAGTTACGCAGTATTTT
TRBD1,TRBJ2-3,NA,TRBV15,CATSRGTGALTDTQYF,TGTGCCACCAGCAGAGGGACAGGGGCTCTCACAGATACGCAGTATTTT
NA,TRBJ2-7,many,TRBV4-2,CASSQDGDSYEQYF,TGTGCCAGCAGCCAAGATGGGGATAGTTACGAGCAGTACTTC
TRBD2,TRBJ2-3,once,TRBV28,CASTTGLAGLGMQYF,TGTGCCAGCACCACCGGACTAGCGGGTTTGGGTATGCAGTATTTT
TRBD2,TRBJ2-7,NA,TRBV11-2,CANCPDFPREGPYEQYF,TGTGCCAACTGCCCCGACTTCCCTCGGGAGGGCCCCTACGAGCAGTACTTC
TRBD2,TRBJ2-3,few,TRBV15,CATSGDTPLRGEGRTDTQYF,TGTGCCACCAGCGGAGATACCCCCCTCAGAGGGGAGGGAAGGACAGATACGCAGTATTTT
NA,TRBJ2-7,NA,TRBV11-2,CASSPPTSGSYEEYF,TGTGCCAGTAGCCCCCCCACTAGTGGGTCCTACGAGGAGTACTTC
NA,TRBJ2-7,NA,TRBV7-9,CASIPQGMVGVDEQYF,TGTGCCAGCATCCCACAGGGAATGGTTGGGGTCGACGAGCAGTACTTC
NA,TRBJ2-2,NA,TRBV29-1,CSVEDDSGRTGELFF,TGCAGCGTTGAGGATGACAGTGGACGCACCGGGGAGCTGTTTTTT
NA,TRBJ2-2,NA,TRBV28,CASRRTERNTGELFF,TGTGCCAGCAGGCGGACAGAGAGAAACACCGGGGAGCTGTTTTTT
NA,TRBJ2-1,many,TRBV30,CAWSVLADYNEQFF,TGTGCCTGGAGTGTACTAGCCGACTACAATGAGCAGTTCTTC
NA,TRBJ2-5,many,TRBV4-1,CASSQRGYETQYF,TGCGCCAGCAGCCAAAGGGGGTATGAGACCCAGTACTTC
NA,TRBJ2-3,medium-sized,TRBV29-1,CSVGKAQGTTDTQYF,TGCAGCGTTGGGAAGGCTCAGGGTACCACAGATACGCAGTATTTT
TRBD1,TRBJ2-2,NA,TRBV19,CASSPTDRGKRGELFF,TGTGCCAGTAGTCCGACGGACAGGGGCAAGCGCGGGGAGCTGTTTTTT
NA,TRBJ2-2,medium-sized,TRBV29-1,CSVGWGAGELFF,TGCAGCGTTGGGTGGGGGGCCGGGGAGCTGTTTTTT
NA,TRBJ1-3,once,TRBV28,CATRTPGLGNTIYF,TGTGCCACCAGAACTCCGGGACTCGGAAACACCATATATTTT
NA,TRBJ2-1,NA,TRBV11-3,CTSSQDGQKNEQFF,TGTACCAGCAGTCAAGATGGACAGAAGAATGAGCAGTTCTTC
NA,TRBJ1-1,many,TRBV12-3/TRBV12-4,CASSLDSRYTEAFF,TGTGCCAGCAGTTTAGACAGTCGGTACACTGAAGCTTTCTTT
TRBD2,TRBJ2-3,many,TRBV4-1,CASSHPSSGDTQYF,TGCGCCAGCAGCCATCCATCTAGCGGTGATACGCAGTATTTT
TRBD2,TRBJ2-2,once,TRBV7-8,CASSLGVSGSGTGELFF,TGTGCCAGCAGCTTGGGGGTTAGCGGGAGTGGTACCGGGGAGCTGTTTTTT
NA,TRBJ2-3,NA,TRBV2,CASRVEADTQFF,TGTGCCAGCAGGGTAGAAGCAGATACGCAGTTTTTT
NA,TRBJ2-5,NA,TRBV5-1,CAGSTQGKAETQYF,TGCGCCGGCAGCACTCAGGGCAAAGCGGAGACCCAGTACTTC
NA,TRBJ2-1,NA,TRBV7-3,CASSLDPAYNEQFF,TGTGCCAGTAGCTTAGATCCAGCCTACAATGAGCAGTTCTTC
TRBD2,TRBJ2-1,once,TRBV6-4,CASSPTSVNFYNEQFF,TGTGCCAGCAGCCCTACTAGCGTAAACTTCTACAATGAGCAGTTCTTC
NA,TRBJ2-1,many,TRBV6-6,CASKGSTNEQFF,TGTGCCAGCAAGGGTTCCACGAATGAGCAGTTCTTC
NA,TRBJ1-2,few,TRBV29-1,CNVRLTLYDYTF,TGCAACGTCCGCCTAACACTCTATGACTACACCTTC
NA,TRBJ2-3,NA,TRBV11-3,CAGSRSQASDTQYF,TGTGCCGGCAGTCGATCCCAGGCCTCGGATACGCAGTATTTT
NA,TRBJ1-2,NA,TRBV11-2,CASSLAGYSYTF,TGTGCCAGTAGCTTAGCGGGTTATAGCTACACCTTC